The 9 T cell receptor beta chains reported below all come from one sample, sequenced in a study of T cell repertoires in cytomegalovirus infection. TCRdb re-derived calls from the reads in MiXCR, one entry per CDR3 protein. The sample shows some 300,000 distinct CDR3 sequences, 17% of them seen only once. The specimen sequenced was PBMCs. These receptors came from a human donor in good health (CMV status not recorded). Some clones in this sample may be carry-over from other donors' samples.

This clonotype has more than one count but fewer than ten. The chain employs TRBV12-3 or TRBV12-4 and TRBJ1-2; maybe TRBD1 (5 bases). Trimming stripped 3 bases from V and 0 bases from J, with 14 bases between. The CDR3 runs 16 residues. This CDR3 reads CASSLVQGPANYGYTF. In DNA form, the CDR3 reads TGTGCCAGCAGTTTGGTCCAGGGCCCCGCTAACTATGGCTACACCTTC.

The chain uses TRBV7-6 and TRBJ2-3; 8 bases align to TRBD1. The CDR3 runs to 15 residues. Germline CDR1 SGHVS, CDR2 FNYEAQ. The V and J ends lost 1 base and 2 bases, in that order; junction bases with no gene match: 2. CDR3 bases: TGTGCCAGCAGCTTAGACAGGGGGTTCACAGATACGCAGTATTTT. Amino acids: CASSLDRGFTDTQYF.

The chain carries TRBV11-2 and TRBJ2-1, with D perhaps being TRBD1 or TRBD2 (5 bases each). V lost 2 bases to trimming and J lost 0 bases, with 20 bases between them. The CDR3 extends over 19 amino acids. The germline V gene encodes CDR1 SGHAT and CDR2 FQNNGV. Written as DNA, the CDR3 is TGTGCCAGCAGCTTAAACCCAGGTGGGACCCAAAACTCCTACAATGAGCAGTTCTTC. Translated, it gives CASSLNPGGTQNSYNEQFF.

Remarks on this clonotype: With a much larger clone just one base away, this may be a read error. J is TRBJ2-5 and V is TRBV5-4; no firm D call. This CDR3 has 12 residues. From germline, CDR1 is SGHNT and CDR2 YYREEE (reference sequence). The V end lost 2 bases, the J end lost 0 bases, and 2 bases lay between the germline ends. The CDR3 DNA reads TGTGCCAGCAGCTTCGACCAAGAGACCCAGTACTTC. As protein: CASSFDQETQYF. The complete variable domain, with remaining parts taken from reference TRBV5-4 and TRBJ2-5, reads ETGVTQSPTHLIKTRGQQVTLRCSSQSGHNTVSWYQQALGQGPQFIFQYYREEENGRGNFPPRFSGLQFPNYSSELNVNALELDDSALYLCASSFDQETQYFGPGTRLLVL.

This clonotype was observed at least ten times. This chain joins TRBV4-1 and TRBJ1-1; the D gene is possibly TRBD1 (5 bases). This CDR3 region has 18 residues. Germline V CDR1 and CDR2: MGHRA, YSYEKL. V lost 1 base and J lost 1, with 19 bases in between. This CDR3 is CASSQGRGRGRRNTEAFF. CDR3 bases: TGCGCCAGCAGCCAAGGCCGGGGTAGGGGAAGGAGGAACACTGAAGCTTTCTTT.

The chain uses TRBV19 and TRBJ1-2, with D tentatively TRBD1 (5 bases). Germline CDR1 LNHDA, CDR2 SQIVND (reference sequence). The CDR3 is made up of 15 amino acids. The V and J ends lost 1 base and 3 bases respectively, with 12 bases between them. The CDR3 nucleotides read TGTGCCAGTAGTATAGGGGCGGGACGCTACTATGGCTACACCTTC. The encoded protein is CASSIGAGRYYGYTF.

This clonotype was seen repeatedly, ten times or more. CDR3 protein: CASSLERVGNQPQHF. The CDR3 DNA follows: TGTGCCAGCAGTTTAGAAAGGGTGGGCAATCAGCCCCAGCATTTT. V and J are TRBV12-3 or TRBV12-4 and TRBJ1-5; D is uncertain. The CDR3 runs to 15 residues. V was shortened by 1 base and J by 2 bases, with 9 bases between the two germline ends.

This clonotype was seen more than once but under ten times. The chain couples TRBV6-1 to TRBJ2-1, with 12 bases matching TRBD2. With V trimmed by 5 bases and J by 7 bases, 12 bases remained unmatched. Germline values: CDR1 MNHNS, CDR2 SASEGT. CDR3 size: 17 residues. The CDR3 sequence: CASSYFGLAGTRNEQFF. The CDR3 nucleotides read TGTGCCAGCAGTTATTTCGGACTAGCGGGGACCCGGAATGAGCAGTTCTTC.

CDR3 residues: CASSRWTGVNQPQHF. The CDR3 DNA reads as TGTGCCAGCAGTCGCTGGACAGGGGTTAATCAGCCCCAGCATTTT. V is TRBV6-1 and J is TRBJ1-5, with 9 bases matching TRBD1. Germline V lookup: CDR1 MNHNS, CDR2 SASEGT. This CDR3 contains 15 residues. V trimming: 5 bases; J trimming: 4 bases; junction bases outside the gene matches: 6.